The 20 T cell receptor beta chains below were found in one sample sequenced in a study of cytomegalovirus exposure and HLA in healthy donors. This PCR relied on a set of 60 Vbeta primers and 13 Jbeta primers. Measured with immunoSEQ multiplex PCR; TCRdb has only the in-frame clones, and not every one. The listing contains roughly 220,000 clones. Specimen: PBMCs. All receptors come from a girl aged 2-10 years in good health and CMV-seropositive.

The rearrangement joins TRBV14 to TRBJ2-7; 8 bases map to TRBD1. This CDR3 has 15 residues. V lost 2 bases and J lost 0; bases outside the gene matches: 3. Per the germline V gene, CDR1 is SGHDN and CDR2 is FVKESK. As DNA, the CDR3 is TGTGCCAGCAGCCAATGGGACAGGAGCTCCTACGAGCAGTACTTC. It yields the protein CASSQWDRSSYEQYF.

The CDR3 nucleotides read TGTGCCAGCAGGTATCAGGGGGCCCGATCCTACAATGAGCAGTTCTTC. Amino acid sequence: CASRYQGARSYNEQFF. The chain links TRBV6-6 to TRBJ2-1; 8 bases fit TRBD1. Germline CDR1 reads MNHNY; CDR2 reads SVGAGI (reference sequence). There are 16 residues in the CDR3. V was clipped by 6 bases and J by 1 base; unmatched bases: 8.

The genes are TRBV19 and TRBJ2-6; TRBD1 agrees at 9 bases. The CDR3 is 16 residues long. Germline CDR1 reads LNHDA; CDR2 reads SQIVND (reference sequence). The junction had 7 bases not matched to a gene; V was cut back by 7 bases and J by 3 bases. The CDR3 region is CASIETGGIGANVLTF. CDR3 bases: TGTGCCAGTATCGAGACAGGGGGTATTGGGGCCAACGTCCTGACTTTC.

The rearrangement links TRBV27 to TRBJ2-7; D unclear. Between the trimmed V and J ends, which lost 5 bases and 0 bases, there was a span of 14 bases. The germline CDR1 and CDR2 sequences are MNHEY and SMNVEV (reference sequence). CDR3 length: 15 amino acids. CDR3 nucleotide sequence: TGTGCCAGCAGTCACACCGACAAGGACTCCTACGAGCAGTACTTC. It translates to CASSHTDKDSYEQYF.

The V and J genes are TRBV27 and TRBJ2-7; 10 positions match TRBD1. CDR1 and CDR2 (germline): MNHEY, SMNVEV (reference sequence). The CDR3 consists of 15 residues. J lost 6 bases, V lost 5 bases, and 10 bases had no gene match. DNA of the CDR3: TGTGCCAGCAGTAATTTCGGGACAGGGGCTGGCGAGCAGTACTTC. As protein: CASSNFGTGAGEQYF.

The V gene is TRBV11-3, the J gene TRBJ2-1, with 10 bases identical to TRBD2. The CDR3 covers 17 residues. Germline values: CDR1 SGHNT, CDR2 YENEEA. With 5 bases clipped from V and 2 bases from J, the junction kept 9 bases outside the gene matches. CDR3 DNA: TGTGCCAGCAGCACCCAACTAGCGGGGCCCCCCTACAATGAGCAGTTCTTC. Its protein is CASSTQLAGPPYNEQFF.

The rearrangement uses TRBV19 and TRBJ2-1; D might be TRBD1 (6 bases). This CDR3 has 16 residues. The V and J ends lost 7 bases and 4 bases respectively, with 20 bases between them. Looked up from germline, CDR1 is LNHDA and CDR2 is SQIVND (reference sequence). CDR3 protein: CASTPARGIPYNEQFF. The CDR3 DNA is TGTGCCAGTACCCCCGCCAGGGGTATCCCTTACAATGAGCAGTTCTTC. Drawing the rest from reference TRBV19 and TRBJ2-1, the complete variable domain is DGGITQSPKYLFRKEGQNVTLSCEQNLNHDAMYWYRQDPGQGLRLIYYSQIVNDFQKGDIAEGYSVSREKKESFPLTVTSAQKNPTAFYLCASTPARGIPYNEQFFGPGTRLTVL.

The V gene is TRBV6-5, the J gene TRBJ2-7; TRBD1 agrees at 7 bases. V dropped 3 bases and J dropped 4; count of bases not matched to a gene: 9. CDR1 MNHEY and CDR2 SVGAGI come from the germline V gene. The CDR3 consists of 15 residues. CDR3 loop: CASSYEYRGPYEQYF. CDR3 sequence (DNA): TGTGCCAGCAGTTATGAGTACAGGGGCCCTTACGAGCAGTACTTC.

The V and J genes are TRBV2 and TRBJ2-7, with TRBD1 as a possible D gene (6 bases). Per germline, CDR1 SNHLY and CDR2 FYNNEI. CDR3 length: 13 residues. V lost 8 bases and J 3 bases, leaving 14 bases between the germline ends. The CDR3 loop is CASETGSSYEQYF. CDR3 in DNA: TGTGCCAGCGAAACAGGGTCTAGCTACGAGCAGTACTTC.

CDR3 DNA sequence: TGCGCCAGCAGTGAGTCCCTGGACAGGCTCTATGGCTACACCTTC. Its protein is CASSESLDRLYGYTF. The J gene is TRBJ1-2, the V gene TRBV10-2; 7 bases align to TRBD1. With V trimmed by 0 bases and J by 4 bases, 5 bases remained unmatched. Germline assignment: CDR1 WSHSY and CDR2 SAAADI. This CDR3 is built from 15 residues.

This chain connects TRBV12-5 to TRBJ1-1; weak D call: TRBD1 (6 bases). V was trimmed by 4 bases and J by 7 bases, leaving 19 bases between them. CDR1 is LGHNT, CDR2 FRNRAP, per germline. The CDR3 spans 15 residues. The CDR3 loop is CASGSHPRQVGEAFF. CDR3 nucleotides: TGTGCTAGTGGTTCCCACCCACGACAGGTTGGTGAAGCTTTCTTT.

As DNA, the CDR3 is TGTGCCAGCAGCTTAGACAGGGGGCGTCCCGGGCGGAACACCGGGGAGCTGTTTTTT. This codes for CASSLDRGRPGRNTGELFF. The V gene is TRBV5-6, the J gene TRBJ2-2; the match to TRBD1 covers 10 bases. This CDR3 comprises 19 residues. Trimming at V came to 2 bases and at J to 1 base, leaving 11 bases not matched to a gene. Germline V gene data show CDR1 as SGHDT and CDR2 as YYEEEE.

The chain links TRBV7-8 to TRBJ2-7; no reliable D call. This CDR3 has 17 amino acids. From germline, CDR1 is SGHVS and CDR2 FQNEAQ. Trimming pared 6 bases from V and 2 bases from J, leaving 23 bases between. For the CDR3, the DNA is TGTGCCAGCAGTTTCATATCCGGCCCTACTATGACCTACGAGCAGTACTTC. Translating gives CASSFISGPTMTYEQYF.

This sequence joins TRBV28 and TRBJ1-1, with a possible D match to TRBD1 (6 bases). CDR3 size: 17 residues. Germline V gives CDR1 MDHEN, CDR2 SYDVKM. The V end lost 5 bases, the J end lost 4 bases, and 23 bases lay between the germline ends. The CDR3 region has the DNA TGTGCCAGCAGTAGTGATTTCGCAGGGGTTCCGGGCACTGAAGCTTTCTTT. Encoded protein: CASSSDFAGVPGTEAFF.

This chain links TRBV5-1 with TRBJ1-4, with D possibly TRBD1 on 5 matching bases. The V end lost 4 bases, the J end lost 6 bases, and 16 bases lay between the germline ends. Germline values: CDR1 SGHRS, CDR2 YFSETQ. The CDR3 loop spans 15 amino acids. CDR3 in amino acids: CASSPAGGEDEKLFF. CDR3 in DNA: TGCGCCAGCAGCCCGGCGGGAGGGGAGGATGAAAAACTGTTTTTT.

The chain is built from TRBV5-5 and TRBJ1-1, with unresolved D. Germline V gene sequence: CDR1 SGHKS, CDR2 YYEKEE (reference sequence). The CDR3 totals 16 residues. Trimming removed 2 bases from V and 1 base from J, with 15 bases in between. The CDR3 spells CASSFLFARENTEAFF. The CDR3 bases are TGTGCCAGCAGCTTTTTATTTGCACGGGAGAACACTGAAGCTTTCTTT.

The chain combines TRBV19 with TRBJ1-3; possibly TRBD1 for D (5 bases). This CDR3 contains 15 residues. CDR1 is LNHDA and CDR2 is SQIVND in the germline V gene (reference sequence). Between the trimmed V and J ends, which lost 3 bases and 0 bases, there was a span of 9 bases. The chain's CDR3 is CASSMSTGSGNTIYF. CDR3 DNA: TGTGCCAGTAGTATGAGTACAGGCTCTGGAAACACCATATATTTT.

The chain recombines TRBV4-2 with TRBJ2-7; possibly TRBD1 for D (7 bases). Trimming shortened V by 0 bases and J by 2 bases, and 11 bases separated the two germline ends. This CDR3 is built from 15 residues. Germline V gives CDR1 LGHNA, CDR2 YNFKEQ. CDR3 sequence reads: CASSQDQGGPYEQYF. In DNA form, the CDR3 reads TGTGCCAGCAGCCAAGACCAGGGGGGTCCCTACGAGCAGTACTTC.

The rearrangement links TRBV4-2 to TRBJ2-7; TRBD2 aligns across 7 bases. Looked up from germline, CDR1 is LGHNA and CDR2 is YNFKEQ. V was clipped by 1 base and J by 3 bases; unmatched bases: 18. The CDR3 is made up of 19 amino acids. CDR3 loop: CASSQGAASGEGLLYEQYF. Here the CDR3 DNA reads TGTGCCAGCAGCCAAGGTGCGGCTAGCGGAGAGGGGTTGCTCTACGAGCAGTACTTC.

J is TRBJ1-2 and V is TRBV11-2; no reliable D call. CDR3 length equals 14 residues. Between the trimmed V and J ends, which lost 4 bases and 4 bases, there was a span of 13 bases. CDR1 is SGHAT and CDR2 is FQNNGV in the germline V gene. The CDR3 DNA reads TGTGCCAGCAGCTCTCCACGGCGGTTCTATGGCTACACCTTC. Amino acids: CASSSPRRFYGYTF.